A single T cell receptor beta chain is shown here with its context. This clonotype appeared many times. Its antigen is still unknown. It has no much larger one-base neighbor in the sample; base qualities were not kept. This specimen belongs to a study of tumor and adjacent non-tumor tissue in lung cancer (dated by TCRdb to 2016 to 2019). About the full investigation: By cancer type, the cohort comprised approximately 12 adenocarcinoma patients, a couple of squamous cell carcinoma patients and 1 small cell lung cancer patient. The roughly 15 patients were aged roughly 30 to 85 years, included approximately ten men and 5 women, and had TNM stage I to III disease. Sequencing generated a total of more than 95,000,000 productive TCRbeta reads, averaging around 4.2 million reads per sample. Using bulk TCRbeta repertoires from under 17 lung cancer patients, the study set lung tumor tissue side by side with matched distant non-tumor lung tissue. For each patient, one tumor sample and one normal lung sample were taken, giving approximately 29 paired specimens that underwent TCRbeta CDR3 sequencing.

The library was made by multiplex PCR. The sequencing machine was an Illumina HiSeq 2500. TCRbeta libraries were constructed through three rounds of nested PCR with primers (Table S4) according to protocols adapted from ARM-PCR. Before sequencing, PCR products of 200-500 bp were excised from the gel and purified with the QIAquick gel extraction kit. The paper's data handling went like this. Trimmomatic was used to clean the reads, FLASH was used to merge the reads into complete CDR3 sequences, and MiTCR was used to assign the reads to V(D)J germline segments. VDJtools was used to compute clonal diversity as the inverse Simpson's index. In-frame sequences without a premature stop codon were defined as productive reads. TCRdb passed the public sequencing reads through fastp at Q25 and MiXCR, retaining productive beta sequences. Each record represents a unique CDR3 protein, reported with the most common genes and DNA among its rows. These V and J calls rely on TCRdb rather than the paper's analysis. Here the sample has tens of thousands of distinct CDR3 sequences; nearly 70% occur a single time. The top ten constitute about a quarter of the sample.

The junction carries 13 bases between V and J, which are trimmed by 6 bases and 2 bases respectively. The CDR3 runs 14 residues from the cysteine to the phenylalanine. The retained sequence is limited to the CDR3, 42 bases, with the frame set at the first base. The paper's findings and limits, for the study overall: The sequencing platform is not named in the methods, and unique molecular identifiers are not mentioned. In normal lung, the top 100 clones accounted for a significantly larger cumulative share of the repertoire than in tumor tissue. Because peripheral blood was not sequenced, blood TCRbeta repertoires in the lung cancer patients of the study were not examined. TCR diversity was significantly higher in younger patients, and greater tumor TCR diversity was associated with shorter overall survival and shorter disease-free survival. Tumor tissue showed significantly greater TCR diversity (inverse Simpson) than normal lung tissue (roughly 390 vs 170, P = 0.0075, Mann-Whitney U test). Only about 14 patients were in the cohort, and the authors stated that larger samples and more detailed clinical data are needed.

RNA was extracted from bulk unsorted tissue and checked for quality with a NanoDrop ND-1000 and an Agilent 2100. The normal lung samples consisted of distant non-tumor tissue collected more than 3 cm from the tumor edge. All donors had newly diagnosed lung cancer, had not received prior chemotherapy, and were admitted for thoracic surgery in China between August and November 2014. The study excluded patients who had received radiotherapy or chemotherapy before or who had another cancer at the same time. Pieces of surgical tissue measuring about 1-2 cm3 were kept in RNAlater solution and stored at -80 degrees C until use.

The V gene is TRBV12-3 or TRBV12-4 and the J gene is TRBJ2-5; the D gene is unclear. This sequence was found in a woman aged 45-60 years with non-small cell lung cancer. Sample: distant non-tumor lung tissue. For the CDR3, the sequence is CASSHGVDQETQYF. The nucleotides are TGTGCCAGCAGCCATGGAGTAGATCAAGAGACCCAGTACTTC.